The clone carrying this TCR beta chain turned up a few times. Per the study methods: Nucleated cell counts were estimated from reference gene primer amplification. The protocol was immunoSEQ multiplex PCR, while the TCRdb copy is restricted to in-frame clones and leaves out a portion. The V and J calls and the clone size are those of that table, but D and trimming were determined from the DNA. This table has 400,000 or so clones, about 88% appearing once. This sample was taken from a study of blood T cell repertoires in COVID-19. Turning to the study itself: Sites in the United States, Italy and Spain provided acute and convalescent COVID-19 samples.

Germline values: CDR1 MNHNS, CDR2 SASEGT. The CDR3 consists of 15 residues. V dropped 1 base and J dropped 9; count of bases not matched to a gene: 6. This chain joins TRBV6-1 and TRBJ1-6; 7 nucleotides match TRBD1. Sequencing was done on a sample of peripheral blood. This receptor was taken from a human donor in a cohort sampled during active COVID-19. In nucleotides, the CDR3 is TGTGCCAGCAGTGAAGTGGGCAGGGGGTCTTCACCCCTCCACTTT. Translating it yields CASSEVGRGSSPLHF.